The 31 T cell receptor beta chains below were found in one sample sequenced in a study of T cells in Graves' hyperthyroidism and ophthalmopathy. What was amplified from RNA transcripts were TCR beta CDR3 regions. An initial round of RT-PCR targeting the TCR CDR3 relied on the HTBI primer set. MiXCR, run by TCRdb on the multiplex PCR reads, gives a single entry per CDR3 protein. The data contain roughly 740,000 distinct CDR3 sequences, around 15% of them seen just once; the ten biggest clones take up under 8.5%. The sequencing sample was made of blood. The receptors were gathered from a man aged 18 to 30 with Graves' hyperthyroidism.

This clonotype occurred a few times. The J gene is TRBJ2-1, the V gene TRBV12-3 or TRBV12-4; 14 bases map to TRBD2. There are 16 residues in the CDR3. Unmatched junction bases numbered 5, after V lost 5 bases and J lost 5 bases. The CDR3 loop is CASSRLAGGPNNEQFF. CDR3 in DNA: TGTGCCAGCAGTCGACTAGCGGGAGGGCCTAACAATGAGCAGTTCTTC.

This clonotype has a count of ten or more. The chain employs TRBV6-1 and TRBJ2-7; 13 positions match TRBD2. The CDR3 sequence is 16 residues long. After removal of 5 bases from V and 6 bases from J, the junction contained 10 bases not matched to a gene. Germline V gives CDR1 MNHNS, CDR2 SASEGT. The CDR3 loop is CASSSLTSGRAREQYF. The CDR3 DNA reads as TGTGCCAGCAGTTCCCTCACTAGCGGGAGGGCCCGCGAGCAGTACTTC.

This clonotype has ten or more counts. The CDR3 sequence is CSVEVWETQYF. In DNA form, the CDR3 reads TGCAGCGTTGAGGTCTGGGAGACCCAGTACTTC. The V gene is TRBV29-1, the J gene TRBJ2-5; D not resolved. Germline CDR1 and CDR2: SQVTM and ANQGSEA. Between the trimmed V and J ends, which lost 3 bases and 5 bases, there was a span of 7 bases. The CDR3 consists of 11 residues.

This clonotype showed up just a few times. This chain links TRBV30 with TRBJ2-1, with D possibly being TRBD2 (6 bases). Trimming pared 2 bases from V and 5 bases from J, leaving 10 bases between. Germline V CDR1 and CDR2: GTSNPN, SVGIG (reference sequence). The CDR3 is 13 residues long. In DNA, the CDR3 is TGTGCCTGGAGTCTTGGACTACACAATGAGCAGTTCTTC. It yields the protein CAWSLGLHNEQFF.

With respect to this clonotype: A much larger clone is a single base away; this may be a read error. This chain uses TRBV7-2 with TRBJ2-1, with a possible D match to TRBD2 (5 bases). V gave up 5 bases and J gave up 5 bases, with 16 bases separating them. Germline V gene data show CDR1 as SGHTA and CDR2 as FQGNSA. This CDR3 has 15 residues. The CDR3 region is CTSSGRGNWNNEQFF. DNA of the CDR3: TGTACCAGCAGCGGCCGGGGAAACTGGAACAATGAGCAGTTCTTC.

The chain uses TRBV20-1 and TRBJ2-7; 8 bases are a match to TRBD2. This CDR3 comprises 16 residues. The germline CDR1 and CDR2 sequences are DFQATT and SNEGSKA (reference sequence). V dropped 2 bases and J dropped 2; count of bases not matched to a gene: 11. Here the CDR3 DNA reads TGCAGTGCTAGAAAGGCCGCAGCGGGAGACCCCTACGAGCAGTACTTC. It is translated as CSARKAAAGDPYEQYF.

This clonotype was observed a few times. CDR3 region: CASSVLVGRLNTGELFF. The CDR3 DNA reads as TGTGCCAGCAGTGTCCTGGTAGGGCGGCTGAACACCGGGGAGCTGTTTTTT. This sequence joins TRBV6-1 and TRBJ2-2; D is uncertain. Germline V gives CDR1 MNHNS, CDR2 SASEGT. The V gene lost 4 bases and the J gene lost 1 base, with 16 bases spanning the gap. This CDR3 is 17 amino acids long.

This clonotype was counted between two and nine times. A much larger clone is a single base away; this may be a read error. The chain uses TRBV5-1 and TRBJ2-2, with D possibly being TRBD1 (5 bases). Germline values: CDR1 SGHRS, CDR2 YFSETQ. The CDR3 spans 14 residues. Trimming stripped 2 bases from V and 4 bases from J, with 9 bases between. The CDR3 loop reads CASSLDSSTGELFF. The CDR3 coding sequence is TGCGCCAGCAGCTTAGACAGTAGCACCGGGGAGCTGTTTTTT.

This clonotype has a handful of counts. The chain joins TRBV18 to TRBJ1-2; D ambiguous. Germline V CDR1 and CDR2: KGHSH, LQKENI. Between the trimmed V and J ends, which lost 4 bases and 7 bases, there was a span of 28 bases. The CDR3 sequence is 18 residues long. This CDR3 reads CASSRRVTTSLVDAGYTF. The CDR3 bases are TGTGCCAGCTCACGTCGGGTAACCACGTCACTGGTGGATGCTGGCTACACCTTC.

There are many counts of this clonotype. The rearrangement links TRBV11-3 to TRBJ2-1; D may be TRBD2 (6 bases). Per germline, CDR1 SGHNT and CDR2 YENEEA. CDR3 length: 11 amino acids. V dropped 10 bases and J dropped 5 bases, with 9 bases sitting between them. For the CDR3, the DNA is TGTGCCACCCGCGGGAACAATGAGCAGTTCTTC. It specifies CATRGNNEQFF.

This clonotype was seen ten or more times. The rearrangement uses TRBV7-9 and TRBJ2-5, with D unresolved. Germline V gives CDR1 SEHNR, CDR2 FQNEAQ (reference sequence). The CDR3 loop spans 11 amino acids. V lost 7 bases and J lost 5, with 8 bases in between. This CDR3 is CASTTEETQYF. The DNA for the CDR3 is TGTGCCAGCACAACGGAGGAGACCCAGTACTTC. The full variable domain, completed using reference TRBV7-9 and TRBJ2-5, is DTGVSQNPRHKITKRGQNVTFRCDPISEHNRLYWYRQTLGQGPEFLTYFQNEAQLEKSRLLSDRFSAERPKGSFSTLEIQRTEQGDSAMYLCASTTEETQYFGPGTRLLVL.

This clonotype was recorded many times. The chain has TRBV5-5 and TRBJ1-2; unclear D gene. Trimming cost V 0 bases and J 8 bases, with 11 bases left between them. The CDR3 contains 13 residues. Germline V gene data show CDR1 as SGHKS and CDR2 as YYEKEE (reference sequence). CDR3 region: CASSLAGARGYTF. CDR3 nucleotide sequence: TGTGCCAGCAGCTTGGCCGGTGCGAGGGGCTACACCTTC. Drawing the rest from reference TRBV5-5 and TRBJ1-2, the complete variable domain is DAGVTQSPTHLIKTRGQQVTLRCSPISGHKSVSWYQQVLGQGPQFIFQYYEKEERGRGNFPDRFSARQFPNYSSELNVNALLLGDSALYLCASSLAGARGYTFGSGTRLTVV.

This clonotype showed up just a few times. J is TRBJ2-3 and V is TRBV29-1, with D maybe TRBD2 (6 bases). Germline CDR1 SQVTM, CDR2 ANQGSEA. The CDR3 consists of 14 residues. Trimming removed 7 bases at V and 6 bases at J, with 20 bases between. The CDR3 DNA reads as TGCAGCGCCGCCGGATCCGGGAGAGCCGATACGCAGTATTTT. Protein sequence: CSAAGSGRADTQYF.

This rearrangement joins TRBV30 to TRBJ1-6; weak D call: TRBD1 (5 bases). The CDR3 spans 13 residues. Germline V gene sequence: CDR1 GTSNPN, CDR2 SVGIG (reference sequence). Trimming cost V 4 bases and J 6 bases, with 10 bases left between them. The CDR3 DNA is TGTGCCTGGACGGGACTGATTAATTCACCCCTCCACTTT. It is translated as CAWTGLINSPLHF.

This clonotype was recorded at least ten times. V is TRBV27 and J is TRBJ2-7; 11 nucleotides match TRBD1. In germline, CDR1 is MNHEY, CDR2 SMNVEV (reference sequence). With 3 bases clipped from V and 5 bases from J, the junction kept 9 bases outside the gene matches. The CDR3 is made up of 16 amino acids. The CDR3 sequence: CASSFSSGQGANEQYF. Written as DNA, the CDR3 is TGTGCCAGCAGTTTCAGCTCTGGACAGGGGGCCAACGAGCAGTACTTC.

This clonotype was observed at least ten times. The chain combines TRBV12-5 with TRBJ2-3; 9 bases map to TRBD2. After removal of 6 bases from V and 4 bases from J, the junction contained 8 bases not matched to a gene. There are 15 residues in the CDR3. CDR1 LGHNT and CDR2 FRNRAP come from the germline V gene. The CDR3 reads CASGPEAGGSDTQYF. DNA of the CDR3: TGTGCTAGTGGCCCGGAAGCGGGAGGATCAGATACGCAGTATTTT. Supplemented by reference TRBV12-5 and TRBJ2-3, the full variable domain reads DARVTQTPRHKVTEMGQEVTMRCQPILGHNTVFWYRQTMMQGLELLAYFRNRAPLDDSGMPKDRFSAEMPDATLATLKIQPSEPRDSAVYFCASGPEAGGSDTQYFGPGTRLTVL.

This chain joins TRBV13 and TRBJ2-1; 10 nucleotides agree with TRBD2. The CDR3 is made up of 16 amino acids. Looked up from germline, CDR1 is PRHDT and CDR2 is FYEKMQ (reference sequence). The V segment lost 1 base and the J segment 4 bases; nucleotides outside the gene matches: 4. CDR3 loop: CASSLVSSGRYNEQFF. The CDR3 region has the DNA TGTGCCAGCAGCTTAGTTTCTAGCGGGAGATACAATGAGCAGTTCTTC.

This clonotype has at least ten counts. The J gene is TRBJ2-3, the V gene TRBV6-1; 8 bases are a match to TRBD2. This CDR3 has 17 residues. Germline assignment: CDR1 MNHNS and CDR2 SASEGT. With 6 bases clipped from V and 3 bases from J, the junction kept 14 bases outside the gene matches. CDR3 loop: CASSPRRVLAETDTQYF. The CDR3 bases are TGTGCCAGCAGCCCTAGAAGGGTACTAGCGGAAACAGATACGCAGTATTTT.

This clonotype has at least ten counts. This chain links TRBV12-3 or TRBV12-4 with TRBJ1-1; a possible D gene is TRBD1 (5 bases). The CDR3 extends over 13 amino acids. The V end lost 4 bases, the J end lost 6 bases, and 12 bases lay between the germline ends. The CDR3 is CASSSGASPEAFF. The CDR3 DNA sequence: TGTGCCAGCAGTTCCGGGGCTAGTCCTGAAGCTTTCTTT.

This clonotype was counted ten times or more. J is TRBJ2-7 and V is TRBV20-1, with D possibly being TRBD2 (5 bases). The CDR3 runs 13 residues. V was pared by 5 bases and J by 2 bases, with 13 bases between. Germline V lookup: CDR1 DFQATT, CDR2 SNEGSKA (reference sequence). CDR3 nucleotide sequence: TGCAGTGCTGAACGGACTCCGACCTACGAGCAGTACTTC. It yields the protein CSAERTPTYEQYF.

This clonotype was counted ten times or more. The chain is built from TRBV20-1 and TRBJ2-3, with TRBD1 matching 11 bases. CDR3 length: 14 residues. The V and J ends lost 3 bases and 10 bases, in that order; junction bases with no gene match: 9. Germline CDR1 is DFQATT and CDR2 is SNEGSKA (reference sequence). In nucleotides, the CDR3 is TGCAGTGCTAGGAGAGGAGGGACAGGGGGTCCGCAGTATTTT. Amino acids: CSARRGGTGGPQYF.

The CDR3 DNA follows: TGCGCCAGCAGCACGGGACGTCCGGTCGGAAACACCATATATTTT. This translates into CASSTGRPVGNTIYF. This sequence joins TRBV5-1 and TRBJ1-3; D may be TRBD1 (5 bases). The CDR3 length is 15 residues. V lost 4 bases and J lost 4, with 15 bases in between. Germline V gene sequence: CDR1 SGHRS, CDR2 YFSETQ.

This clonotype was counted a few times. V and J are TRBV18 and TRBJ2-7; 11 nucleotides line up with TRBD2. This CDR3 spans 16 amino acids. Germline V gives CDR1 KGHSH, CDR2 LQKENI. Losses at the gene ends were 2 bases for V and 3 bases for J; bases not matched to a gene: 6. The DNA of the CDR3 is TGTGCCAGCTCACCATCTGGGACTAGCGGAGACTACGAGCAGTACTTC. It specifies CASSPSGTSGDYEQYF. The full variable domain, its missing parts supplied by reference TRBV18 and TRBJ2-7, is NAGVMQNPRHLVRRRGQEARLRCSPMKGHSHVYWYRQLPEEGLKFMVYLQKENIIDESGMPKERFSAEFPKEGPSILRIQQVVRGDSAAYFCASSPSGTSGDYEQYFGPGTRLTVT.

This clonotype was recorded a few times. The gene calls are TRBV4-1 and TRBJ1-5, with TRBD1 as a possible D gene (6 bases). V lost 1 base to trimming and J lost 6 bases, with 10 bases between them. The germline V gene encodes CDR1 MGHRA and CDR2 YSYEKL. The CDR3 length is 14 residues. CDR3 in amino acids: CASSQGRTVQPQHF. The CDR3 region has the DNA TGCGCCAGCAGCCAAGGGCGGACAGTTCAGCCCCAGCATTTT.

This clonotype was found many times. The rearrangement uses TRBV18 and TRBJ2-7; unclear D gene. CDR1 and CDR2 from the germline V gene are KGHSH and LQKENI. Trimming pared 2 bases from V and 3 bases from J, leaving 11 bases between. This CDR3 contains 14 residues. The CDR3 protein is CASSPKSRLYEQYF. The CDR3 nucleotides read TGTGCCAGCTCACCAAAATCGAGGCTCTACGAGCAGTACTTC.

Ten or more counts support this clonotype. CDR3 nucleotide sequence: TGTGCCAGCAGCCAGGGGGACAGTCTACGGGAGACCCAGTACTTC. Translation gives CASSQGDSLRETQYF. The genes are TRBV3-1 and TRBJ2-5; 7 bases line up with TRBD1. The germline V gene encodes CDR1 LGHDT and CDR2 YNNKEL (reference sequence). Trimming took 3 bases from V and 5 from J; bases not matched to a gene: 9. The CDR3 is made up of 15 amino acids.

J is TRBJ2-1 and V is TRBV12-3 or TRBV12-4, with D maybe TRBD2 (6 bases). This CDR3 is 17 amino acids long. Between the trimmed V and J ends, which lost 6 bases and 1 base, there was a span of 19 bases. Here the CDR3 DNA reads TGTGCCAGCAGCCCCTCCTATAGCGGTTCTTCCTACAATGAGCAGTTCTTC. Protein sequence: CASSPSYSGSSYNEQFF.

This clonotype was seen more than once but under ten times. The chain employs TRBV24-1 and TRBJ2-5; the match to TRBD1 covers 8 bases. J lost 4 bases, V lost 4 bases, and 10 bases had no gene match. The germline V gene has CDR1 KGHDR and CDR2 SFDVKD. There are 16 residues in the CDR3. CDR3 residues: CATSDVTGEGGETQYF. As DNA, the CDR3 is TGTGCCACCAGTGACGTGACAGGGGAAGGAGGAGAGACCCAGTACTTC.

The V gene is TRBV30, the J gene TRBJ2-7; no clear D gene. Trimming pared 0 bases from V and 2 bases from J, leaving 11 bases between. From germline, CDR1 is GTSNPN and CDR2 SVGIG (reference sequence). This CDR3 is 14 amino acids long. The CDR3 DNA sequence: TGTGCCTGGAGTGTACCTTGGCAGACCTACGAGCAGTACTTC. Amino acid sequence: CAWSVPWQTYEQYF.

In its sample, this clonotype was seen many times. In DNA form, the CDR3 reads TGTGCCAGCAGCCACAGGGTTCTTGCCAAAAACATTCAGTACTTC. Protein: CASSHRVLAKNIQYF. The chain recombines TRBV12-3 or TRBV12-4 with TRBJ2-4, with D possibly matching TRBD1 (6 bases). CDR3 length: 15 amino acids. V was shortened by 6 bases and J by 1 base, with 13 bases between the two germline ends.

In this sample, this clonotype turned up many times. The rearrangement joins TRBV28 to TRBJ1-1; 7 bases are a match to TRBD1. Germline V gene sequence: CDR1 MDHEN, CDR2 SYDVKM. CDR3 length: 14 amino acids. Trimming removed 5 bases from V and 5 bases from J; junction bases left unmatched: 8. CDR3 nucleotide sequence: TGTGCCAGCAGTGCAAGAGGGGGCGTTACTGAAGCTTTCTTT. Translated, it gives CASSARGGVTEAFF.